Listed here are 4 T cell receptor beta chains from one sample, sequenced in a study of T cell responses to AZD1222 COVID-19 vaccine. Generated by immunoSEQ multiplex PCR, the TCRdb table keeps only in-frame clones and is missing some. The sample lists about 130,000 clones, 86% occurring once. The sequencing used peripheral blood, collected on day 0 of AZD1222 vaccination. The receptors were sampled from an adult in good health.

This sequence joins TRBV7-9 and TRBJ2-7; possibly TRBD1 or TRBD2 for D (5 bases each). CDR3 size: 13 residues. V was shortened by 5 bases and J by 6 bases, with 14 bases between the two germline ends. Per germline, CDR1 SEHNR and CDR2 FQNEAQ (reference sequence). The CDR3 loop reads CASSRGFGAEQYF. CDR3 bases: TGTGCCAGCAGCCGCGGGTTCGGGGCCGAGCAGTACTTC.

The V call is TRBV7-2, the J call TRBJ2-7; 10 bases match TRBD1. CDR3 length: 14 residues. The V gene's germline CDR1 is SGHTA and CDR2 FQGNSA. The V gene end was trimmed by 5 bases and the J gene end by 2 bases; junction bases not matched to a gene: 3. CDR3 bases: TGTGCCAGCAGCCCGGACAGGGGGGCCTACGAGCAGTACTTC. Residues: CASSPDRGAYEQYF.

This clone has a handful of counts. The DNA of the CDR3 is TGTGCCAGCAGCAGGCGGGAGAACACCATATATTTT. Amino acid sequence: CASSRRENTIYF. The chain couples TRBV11-2 to TRBJ1-3; D call uncertain. The CDR3 sequence is 12 residues long. Germline V gene sequence: CDR1 SGHAT, CDR2 FQNNGV. The V end was cut by 5 bases, the J end by 7 bases, with 9 bases between.

The rearrangement links TRBV7-9 to TRBJ1-2; D remains ambiguous. Trimming left V 2 bases short and J 7 bases short, with 8 bases between. The CDR3 totals 12 residues. In germline, CDR1 is SEHNR, CDR2 FQNEAQ (reference sequence). The CDR3 region is CASSLSVGGYTF. For the CDR3, the DNA is TGTGCCAGCAGCTTAAGCGTAGGTGGCTACACCTTC.